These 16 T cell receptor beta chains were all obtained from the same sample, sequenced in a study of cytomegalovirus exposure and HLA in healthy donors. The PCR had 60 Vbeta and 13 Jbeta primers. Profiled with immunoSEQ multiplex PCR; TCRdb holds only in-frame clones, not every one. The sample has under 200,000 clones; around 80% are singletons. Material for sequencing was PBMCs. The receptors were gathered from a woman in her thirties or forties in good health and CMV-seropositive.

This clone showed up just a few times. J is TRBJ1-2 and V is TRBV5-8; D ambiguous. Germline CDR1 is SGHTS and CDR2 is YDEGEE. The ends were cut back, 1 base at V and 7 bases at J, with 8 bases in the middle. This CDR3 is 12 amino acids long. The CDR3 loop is CASSLTVSGYTF. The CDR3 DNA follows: TGTGCCAGCAGCTTGACAGTCAGTGGCTACACCTTC. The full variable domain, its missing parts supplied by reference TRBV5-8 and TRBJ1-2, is EAGVTQSPTHLIKTRGQQATLRCSPISGHTSVYWYQQALGLGLQFLLWYDEGEERNRGNFPPRFSGRQFPNYSSELNVNALELEDSALYLCASSLTVSGYTFGSGTRLTVV.

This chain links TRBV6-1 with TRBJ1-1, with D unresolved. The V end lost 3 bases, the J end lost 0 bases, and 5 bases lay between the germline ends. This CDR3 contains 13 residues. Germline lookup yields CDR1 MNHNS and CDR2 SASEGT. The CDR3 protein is CASSDGLNTEAFF. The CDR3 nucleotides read TGTGCCAGCAGTGACGGTTTGAACACTGAAGCTTTCTTT.

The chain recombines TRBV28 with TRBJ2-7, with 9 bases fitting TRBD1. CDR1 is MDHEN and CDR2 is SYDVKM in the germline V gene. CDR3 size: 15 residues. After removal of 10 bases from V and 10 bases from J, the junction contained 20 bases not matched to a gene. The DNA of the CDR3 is TGTGCCACTTATAAGCCGAGACAGGGGGGTACAGCACAGTACTTC. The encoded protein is CATYKPRQGGTAQYF.

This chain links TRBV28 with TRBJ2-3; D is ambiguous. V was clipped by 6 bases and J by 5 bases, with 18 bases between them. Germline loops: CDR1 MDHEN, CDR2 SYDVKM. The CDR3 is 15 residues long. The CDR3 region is CASSPHADMGDTQYF. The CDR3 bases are TGTGCCAGCAGCCCCCACGCCGACATGGGAGATACGCAGTATTTT.

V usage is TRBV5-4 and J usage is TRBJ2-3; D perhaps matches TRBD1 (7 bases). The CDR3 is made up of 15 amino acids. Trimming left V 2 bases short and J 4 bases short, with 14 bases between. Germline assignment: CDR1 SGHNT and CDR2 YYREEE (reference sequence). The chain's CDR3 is CASSFGDRDSDTQYF. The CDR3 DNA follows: TGTGCCAGCAGCTTCGGAGACAGGGACTCAGATACGCAGTATTTT. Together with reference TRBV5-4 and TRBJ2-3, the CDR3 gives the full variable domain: ETGVTQSPTHLIKTRGQQVTLRCSSQSGHNTVSWYQQALGQGPQFIFQYYREEENGRGNFPPRFSGLQFPNYSSELNVNALELDDSALYLCASSFGDRDSDTQYFGPGTRLTVL.

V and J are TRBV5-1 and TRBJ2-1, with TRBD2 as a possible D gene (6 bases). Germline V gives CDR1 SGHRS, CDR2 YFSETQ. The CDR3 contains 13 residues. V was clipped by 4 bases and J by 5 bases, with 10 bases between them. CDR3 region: CASSRGGNNEQFF. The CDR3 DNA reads TGCGCCAGCAGCCGGGGCGGGAACAATGAGCAGTTCTTC.

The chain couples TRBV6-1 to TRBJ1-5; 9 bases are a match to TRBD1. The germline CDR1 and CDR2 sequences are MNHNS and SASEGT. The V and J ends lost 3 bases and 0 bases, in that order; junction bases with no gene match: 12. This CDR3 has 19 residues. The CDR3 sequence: CASSDTPRTGVNSNQPQHF. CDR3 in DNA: TGTGCCAGCAGTGACACCCCCCGGACAGGGGTGAATAGCAATCAGCCCCAGCATTTT.

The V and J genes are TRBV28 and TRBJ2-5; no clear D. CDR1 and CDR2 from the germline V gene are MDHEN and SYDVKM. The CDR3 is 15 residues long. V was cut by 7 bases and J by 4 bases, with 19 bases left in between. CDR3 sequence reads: CASNIILGARETQYF. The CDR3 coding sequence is TGTGCCAGCAATATCATACTGGGCGCGAGAGAGACCCAGTACTTC.

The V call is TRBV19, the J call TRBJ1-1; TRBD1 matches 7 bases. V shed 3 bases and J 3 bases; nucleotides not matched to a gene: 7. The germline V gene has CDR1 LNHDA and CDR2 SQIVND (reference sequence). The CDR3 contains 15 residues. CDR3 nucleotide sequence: TGTGCCAGTAGTATGATCAGGGGGTCGGACACTGAAGCTTTCTTT. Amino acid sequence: CASSMIRGSDTEAFF.

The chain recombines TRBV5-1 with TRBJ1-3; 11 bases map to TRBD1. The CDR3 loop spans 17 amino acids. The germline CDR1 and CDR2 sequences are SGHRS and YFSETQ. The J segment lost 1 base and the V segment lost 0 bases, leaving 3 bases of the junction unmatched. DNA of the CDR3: TGCGCCAGCAGCTTGGGGGACAGGGGGATGTCTGGAAACACCATATATTTT. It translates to CASSLGDRGMSGNTIYF.

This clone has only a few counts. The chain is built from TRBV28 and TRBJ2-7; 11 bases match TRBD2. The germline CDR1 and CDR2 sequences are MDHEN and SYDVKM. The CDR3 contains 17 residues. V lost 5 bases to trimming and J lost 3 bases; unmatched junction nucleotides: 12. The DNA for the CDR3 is TGTGCCAGCAGTACCCATTTACCGACTAGCGGGAACTACGAGCAGTACTTC. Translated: CASSTHLPTSGNYEQYF.

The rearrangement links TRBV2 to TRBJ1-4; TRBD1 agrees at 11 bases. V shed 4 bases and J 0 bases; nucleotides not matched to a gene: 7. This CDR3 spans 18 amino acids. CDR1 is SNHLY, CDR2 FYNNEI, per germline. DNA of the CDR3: TGTGCCAGCAGTGTTCGGCGGACAGGGGGCGCAACTAATGAAAAACTGTTTTTT. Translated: CASSVRRTGGATNEKLFF.

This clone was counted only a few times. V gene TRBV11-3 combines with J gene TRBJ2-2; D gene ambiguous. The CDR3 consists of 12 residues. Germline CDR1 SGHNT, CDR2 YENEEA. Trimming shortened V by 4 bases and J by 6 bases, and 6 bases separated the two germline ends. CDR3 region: CASSSEAGELFF. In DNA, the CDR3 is TGTGCCAGCAGCTCTGAGGCCGGGGAGCTGTTTTTT.

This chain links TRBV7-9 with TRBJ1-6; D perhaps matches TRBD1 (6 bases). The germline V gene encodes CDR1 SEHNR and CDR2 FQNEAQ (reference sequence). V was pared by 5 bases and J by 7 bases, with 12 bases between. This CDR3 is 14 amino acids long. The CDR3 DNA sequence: TGTGCCAGCAGCCGGCGGACAGACAATTCACCCCTCCACTTT. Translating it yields CASSRRTDNSPLHF. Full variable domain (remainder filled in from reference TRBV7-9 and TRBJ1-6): DTGVSQNPRHKITKRGQNVTFRCDPISEHNRLYWYRQTLGQGPEFLTYFQNEAQLEKSRLLSDRFSAERPKGSFSTLEIQRTEQGDSAMYLCASSRRTDNSPLHFGNGTRLTVT.

The CDR3 reads CAISPGQGDYEQYF. CDR3 DNA sequence: TGTGCCATCAGTCCTGGACAGGGCGACTACGAGCAGTACTTC. The chain links TRBV10-3 to TRBJ2-7; TRBD1 matches at 8 bases. This CDR3 has 14 residues. The junction had 6 bases not matched to a gene; V was cut back by 5 bases and J by 3 bases. CDR1 and CDR2 (germline): ENHRY, SYGVKD.

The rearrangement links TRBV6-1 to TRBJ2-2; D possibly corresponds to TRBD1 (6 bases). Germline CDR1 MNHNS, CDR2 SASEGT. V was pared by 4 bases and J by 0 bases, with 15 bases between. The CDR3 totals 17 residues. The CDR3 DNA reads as TGTGCCAGCAGTGGCTCACAGGGCTTAACGAACACCGGGGAGCTGTTTTTT. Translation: CASSGSQGLTNTGELFF.